Shown below are 16 T cell receptor beta chains from a single sample sequenced in a study of response to subunit inactivated influenza vaccine. TCRdb used MiXCR to reprocess the RT-PCR reads, holding one entry per CDR3 protein. The sample has more than 700,000 distinct CDR3 sequences; less than 25% are singletons. The material sequenced was PBMCs from blood, taken 4 to 6 days after vaccination. These receptor sequences come from a man aged 50-59 years who received an inactivated influenza vaccine.

This clonotype was counted many times. The V gene is TRBV6-1, the J gene TRBJ2-1; D unclear. The CDR3 length is 14 residues. Germline V gene data show CDR1 as MNHNS and CDR2 as SASEGT. V dropped 6 bases and J dropped 7 bases, with 16 bases sitting between them. CDR3 amino acids: CASRAASSANEQFF. The DNA for the CDR3 is TGTGCCAGCAGGGCAGCTTCTTCAGCGAATGAGCAGTTCTTC.

This clonotype came up a few times. The rearrangement uses TRBV27 and TRBJ1-3; no firm D call. Per germline, CDR1 MNHEY and CDR2 SMNVEV (reference sequence). V was clipped by 6 bases and J by 0 bases, with 12 bases between them. There are 15 residues in the CDR3. Here the CDR3 DNA reads TGTGCCAGCAGGACGCCTGCCCTCTCTGGAAACACCATATATTTT. Protein: CASRTPALSGNTIYF.

The V and J genes are TRBV7-2 and TRBJ2-1; 7 positions agree with TRBD1. V trimming: 5 bases; J trimming: 10 bases; junction bases outside the gene matches: 8. CDR1 and CDR2 (germline): SGHTA, FQGNSA. The CDR3 covers 13 residues. The CDR3 here is CASSKTGWDEQFF. CDR3 DNA sequence: TGTGCCAGCAGCAAGACAGGGTGGGACGAGCAGTTCTTC.

The rearrangement uses TRBV5-5 and TRBJ1-2, with a possible D match to TRBD1 (5 bases). V lost 2 bases to trimming and J lost 2 bases, with 7 bases between them. The CDR3 spans 13 residues. The germline V gene encodes CDR1 SGHKS and CDR2 YYEKEE (reference sequence). The CDR3 loop reads CASSLRTNYGYTF. Written as DNA, the CDR3 is TGTGCCAGCAGCTTACGGACAAACTATGGCTACACCTTC.

This clonotype was detected many times. The chain recombines TRBV27 with TRBJ2-4; 8 bases fit TRBD2. CDR3 length: 14 amino acids. J was trimmed by 9 bases and V by 3 bases; bases with no gene match: 7. Germline CDR1 reads MNHEY; CDR2 reads SMNVEV (reference sequence). The CDR3 DNA reads TGTGCCAGCAGTTTTGTTAGCGGGAACGGCATTCAGTACTTC. Translation: CASSFVSGNGIQYF.

This clonotype occurred a few times. This chain connects TRBV2 to TRBJ2-1; D not resolved. The CDR3 is made up of 12 amino acids. Germline assignment: CDR1 SNHLY and CDR2 FYNNEI. Trimming pared 6 bases from V and 3 bases from J, leaving 6 bases between. The CDR3 DNA reads as TGTGCCAGCAGGCCAGACTACAATGAGCAGTTCTTC. This sequence encodes CASRPDYNEQFF.

The V and J genes are TRBV6-1 and TRBJ1-4, with no clear D. V lost 6 bases and J 6 bases, leaving 14 bases between the germline ends. Germline CDR1 is MNHNS and CDR2 is SASEGT. The CDR3 is made up of 14 amino acids. In nucleotides, the CDR3 is TGTGCCAGCAGCTGGACGTCCGGATATGAAAAACTGTTTTTT. As protein: CASSWTSGYEKLFF.

This clonotype was detected only a few times. The gene calls are TRBV10-3 and TRBJ2-7, with a possible D match to TRBD2 (6 bases). The CDR3 spans 16 residues. The V gene's germline CDR1 is ENHRY and CDR2 SYGVKD. Trimming cost V 0 bases and J 3 bases, with 15 bases left between them. In DNA, the CDR3 is TGTGCCATCAGTGAGTCGGGGGGTCTTAGGGGCTACGAGCAGTACTTC. Translating it yields CAISESGGLRGYEQYF.

The genes are TRBV29-1 and TRBJ2-7; TRBD1 might be the D (6 bases). From germline, CDR1 is SQVTM and CDR2 ANQGSEA. V was pared by 6 bases and J by 3 bases, with 12 bases between. This CDR3 comprises 12 residues. The CDR3 protein is CSVIQGYYEQYF. CDR3 nucleotide sequence: TGCAGCGTCATACAGGGCTACTACGAGCAGTACTTC.

In its sample, this clonotype was seen a few times. This chain joins TRBV3-1 and TRBJ2-7, with 7 nucleotides matching TRBD2. The CDR3 is 15 residues long. The germline V gene has CDR1 LGHDT and CDR2 YNNKEL (reference sequence). V lost 2 bases, J lost 2 bases, and 6 bases stayed unmatched. In DNA form, the CDR3 reads TGTGCCAGCAGCCAACAACTAGCGAACCCCTACGAGCAGTACTTC. Translating gives CASSQQLANPYEQYF.

This clonotype came up a few times. V gene TRBV12-3 or TRBV12-4 combines with J gene TRBJ2-7; tentatively, D is TRBD1 (6 bases). The CDR3 consists of 13 residues. V was shortened by 7 bases and J by 2 bases, with 12 bases between the two germline ends. The CDR3 spells CASTDRTAYEQYF. CDR3 bases: TGTGCCAGCACCGACAGGACAGCCTACGAGCAGTACTTC.

This clonotype was counted at least ten times. The CDR3 is CSASGASGADTQYF. The DNA of the CDR3 is TGCAGTGCTAGCGGGGCCAGCGGGGCAGATACGCAGTATTTT. This chain joins TRBV20-1 and TRBJ2-3; 7 bases fit TRBD2. This CDR3 has 14 residues. Losses at the gene ends were 3 bases for V and 4 bases for J; bases not matched to a gene: 7. CDR1 and CDR2 (germline): DFQATT, SNEGSKA (reference sequence).

The J gene is TRBJ1-2, the V gene TRBV7-9, with D unresolved. V was pared by 7 bases and J by 1 base, with 13 bases between. The CDR3 sequence is 14 residues long. CDR1 and CDR2 from the germline V gene are SEHNR and FQNEAQ (reference sequence). CDR3: CASTLLGSNYGYTF. Written as DNA, the CDR3 is TGTGCCAGCACCCTTCTCGGCAGTAACTATGGCTACACCTTC.

This clonotype was found a few times. The chain is built from TRBV20-1 and TRBJ2-1; TRBD1 aligns across 7 bases. Per the germline V gene, CDR1 is DFQATT and CDR2 is SNEGSKA (reference sequence). After removal of 1 base from V and 5 bases from J, the junction contained 2 bases not matched to a gene. The CDR3 is made up of 13 amino acids. The DNA of the CDR3 is TGCAGTGCTAGAGGGGACAGTAACAATGAGCAGTTCTTC. Translated, it gives CSARGDSNNEQFF.

This clonotype showed up just a few times. V gene TRBV9 combines with J gene TRBJ2-1, with D perhaps TRBD1 (7 bases). The CDR3 sequence is 15 residues long. V lost 5 bases to trimming and J lost 1 base, with 13 bases between them. In germline, CDR1 is SGDLS, CDR2 YYNGEE. CDR3: CASSPGGLSYNEQFF. The CDR3 DNA is TGTGCCAGCAGTCCAGGGGGACTTTCCTACAATGAGCAGTTCTTC. Full variable domain (remainder filled in from reference TRBV9 and TRBJ2-1): DSGVTQTPKHLITATGQRVTLRCSPRSGDLSVYWYQQSLDQGLQFLIQYYNGEERAKGNILERFSAQQFPDLHSELNLSSLELGDSALYFCASSPGGLSYNEQFFGPGTRLTVL.

This clonotype was detected a few times. This chain joins TRBV5-5 and TRBJ1-2, with D maybe TRBD1 (5 bases). This CDR3 region has 16 residues. Germline V CDR1 and CDR2: SGHKS, YYEKEE (reference sequence). With 0 bases removed from V and 8 bases from J, the gap between germline ends came to 20 bases. The CDR3 bases are TGTGCCAGCAGCTTGGGGCAGGGAGCGCAGGTTGGCGGCTACACCTTC. Its translation is CASSLGQGAQVGGYTF. The complete variable domain, with remaining parts taken from reference TRBV5-5 and TRBJ1-2, reads DAGVTQSPTHLIKTRGQQVTLRCSPISGHKSVSWYQQVLGQGPQFIFQYYEKEERGRGNFPDRFSARQFPNYSSELNVNALLLGDSALYLCASSLGQGAQVGGYTFGSGTRLTVV.